This section outlines one T cell receptor (beta chain) sequence together with its context. There is no known antigen for this receptor. Base qualities are missing; no much larger clone stands one base away. Separate from the approximately 670-subject first cohort, the validation cohort of roughly 110 subjects was the group to which the donors belonged. The data belong to a study of cytomegalovirus exposure and HLA in healthy donors (dated by TCRdb to 2016 to 2017). In the study overall: According to a later analysis, one platform produced both the roughly 110 validation repertoires and the roughly 650 repertoires of the first cohort. The aim of the study was to test whether cataloging public T cell receptors could identify signatures of past pathogen exposure. A separate validation cohort of 100 to 150 different subjects was used in addition to the roughly 700-subject first cohort. To predict cytomegalovirus infection status, the study brought together high-throughput TCR immunosequencing, statistical association of individual TCRs with disease status, and machine learning.

Reading the germline V gene gives CDR1 SGHVS and CDR2 FQNEAQ. The V end gives up 5 bases and the J end 3 bases, leaving 8 bases in the junction not matched to a gene. Including cysteine and phenylalanine, the CDR3 has 15 amino acids. Left in the record is the CDR3 DNA by itself, 45 bases read in frame from the first base. Library generation was performed with the immunoSEQ multiplex PCR assay. For the original study's pipeline: To diagnose cytomegalovirus status from the catalog of TCR beta chain sequences, a statistical classification framework was built. What TCRdb holds here is the immuneACCESS table cut down to in-frame rearrangements. Part of the clones is not present; checked against another copy, under half of the missing clones reflect an unresolved V gene, and the others are unexplained. D and trimming were read from the DNA, whereas the V and J calls and clone size are those reported in that table. In this sample the table shows about 220,000 clones, approximately 87% of which occur a single time. The ten largest clones take up about 2.5% of the sample.

Beyond this particular receptor, the publication reports: The authors suggested that the approach could potentially be extended to other disease states and immunological phenotypes. Most TCR sequences were observed very rarely across donors, whereas some public TCRs were present in many individuals. In vitro tests confirmed that a few of the cytomegalovirus-associated TCR beta chains recognize cytomegalovirus antigens. A total of fewer than 200 TCR beta chains were listed by the study as associated with cytomegalovirus. In a later analysis, TCRs clustered in the first cohort were found to also tend to co-occur in the roughly 130 validation repertoires, with approximately 94% of cluster scores above 0. All 130 or so repertoires were used to score co-occurrence in the validation cohort in a later analysis, because that analysis had no HLA typing for the cohort. Cytomegalovirus status was reported to be diagnosed by the classifier with high specificity and sensitivity in both the original and validation cohorts.

This receptor was obtained from a man aged 18 to 29 in good health and CMV-seronegative. The specimen was PBMCs. The chain was built from TRBV7-8 and TRBJ2-5, and 8 junction bases match TRBD1. The CDR3 corresponds to CASSPAPTGEETQYF. At the DNA level, the sequence is TGTGCCAGCAGCCCCGCCCCGACAGGGGAAGAGACCCAGTACTTC.